The 26 T cell receptor beta chains listed next were all sequenced from one sample in a study of cytomegalovirus exposure and HLA in healthy donors. The PCR had 60 Vbeta and 13 Jbeta primers. Measured with immunoSEQ multiplex PCR; TCRdb has only the in-frame clones, and not every one. Altogether under 150,000 clones are present, roughly 72% being singletons, with the ten largest covering around 2.2%. Sequencing was carried out using PBMCs. These receptors were obtained from a man in his forties in good health and CMV-seronegative.

This rearrangement joins TRBV18 to TRBJ2-3, with TRBD2 matching 11 bases. V shed 4 bases and J 1 base; nucleotides not matched to a gene: 4. The germline V gene encodes CDR1 KGHSH and CDR2 LQKENI. This CDR3 has 16 amino acids. The CDR3 loop reads CASSLGLAGRTDTQYF. The CDR3 region has the DNA TGTGCCAGCTCACTAGGACTAGCGGGCCGCACAGATACGCAGTATTTT. The full variable domain, with the rest looked up from reference TRBV18 and TRBJ2-3, is NAGVMQNPRHLVRRRGQEARLRCSPMKGHSHVYWYRQLPEEGLKFMVYLQKENIIDESGMPKERFSAEFPKEGPSILRIQQVVRGDSAAYFCASSLGLAGRTDTQYFGPGTRLTVL.

The table lists this clone with a count of one. V and J are TRBV9 and TRBJ1-6, with TRBD1 matching over 10 bases. The germline V gene has CDR1 SGDLS and CDR2 YYNGEE. CDR3 size: 15 residues. V trimming: 3 bases; J trimming: 7 bases; junction bases outside the gene matches: 4. The CDR3 sequence is CASSATGGRNSPLHF. CDR3 DNA sequence: TGTGCCAGCAGCGCGACAGGGGGCAGAAATTCACCCCTCCACTTT.

This rearrangement joins TRBV9 to TRBJ1-3; 7 nucleotides line up with TRBD1. Germline V gene data show CDR1 as SGDLS and CDR2 as YYNGEE. V was pared by 4 bases and J by 2 bases, with 12 bases of the junction left unmatched. The CDR3 has 17 residues. The DNA for the CDR3 is TGTGCCAGCAGCCCGTCAGGGGGACACGGGACTGGAAACACCATATATTTT. This translates into CASSPSGGHGTGNTIYF.

This sequence joins TRBV6-7 and TRBJ1-3, with a tentative D call TRBD1 (6 bases). TRBV6-7 qualifies as an ORF whose function is uncertain. V was pared by 7 bases and J by 0 bases, with 10 bases between. The CDR3 has 14 residues. The CDR3 region is CASNDRFSGNTIYF. CDR3 DNA: TGTGCCAGCAACGACAGGTTCTCTGGAAACACCATATATTTT.

This clone has a handful of counts. V usage is TRBV6-5 and J usage is TRBJ2-7; 11 nucleotides align to TRBD1. The CDR3 contains 13 residues. Germline values: CDR1 MNHEY, CDR2 SVGAGI. Trimming cost V 9 bases and J 6 bases; bases outside gene matches: 7. CDR3 DNA: TGTGCCAGTACCGGGACAGGGGGACGCGAGCAGTACTTC. Protein product: CASTGTGGREQYF.

The table lists this clone with a few counts. The chain recombines TRBV4-1 with TRBJ2-1; TRBD1 agrees at 8 bases. The CDR3 is 15 residues long. V lost 6 bases to trimming and J lost 1 base; unmatched junction nucleotides: 5. CDR1 MGHRA and CDR2 YSYEKL come from the germline V gene. CDR3: CASRPRQGSYNEQFF. In DNA, the CDR3 is TGCGCCAGCAGACCTCGACAGGGGTCCTACAATGAGCAGTTCTTC.

This chain joins TRBV15 and TRBJ1-5; maybe TRBD1 (5 bases). The V and J ends lost 3 bases and 0 bases respectively, with 15 bases between them. Germline V gives CDR1 LNHNV, CDR2 YYDKDF (reference sequence). The CDR3 contains 17 residues. CDR3 sequence (DNA): TGTGCCACCAGCAGGCTTGGCGGGACGGATAGCAATCAGCCCCAGCATTTT. Translated, it gives CATSRLGGTDSNQPQHF.

This chain uses TRBV9 with TRBJ2-2; D is possibly TRBD1 (5 bases). The CDR3 runs to 16 residues. The germline V gene has CDR1 SGDLS and CDR2 YYNGEE. V lost 2 bases, J lost 2 bases, and 13 bases lay in between. Written as DNA, the CDR3 is TGTGCCAGCAGCGTCAATCGTAGGGGAAACACCGGGGAGCTGTTTTTT. Amino acids: CASSVNRRGNTGELFF.

The rearrangement links TRBV7-2 to TRBJ2-5, with D unresolved. Germline V lookup: CDR1 SGHTA, CDR2 FQGNSA. The germline V and J ends were trimmed by 2 bases and 4 bases, with 23 bases remaining between them. The CDR3 loop spans 18 amino acids. For the CDR3, the DNA is TGTGCCAGCAGCTTAAATGCCCTGTTTAGCAGTTATGGAGAGACCCAGTACTTC. As protein: CASSLNALFSSYGETQYF.

This clone showed up just a few times. The rearrangement joins TRBV7-2 to TRBJ1-2, with D unresolved. The CDR3 loop spans 12 amino acids. Germline V lookup: CDR1 SGHTA, CDR2 FQGNSA. The ends were cut back, 3 bases at V and 8 bases at J, with 10 bases in the middle. In DNA, the CDR3 is TGTGCCAGCAGCTTTGCGAAATCCGGCTACACCTTC. This gives the protein CASSFAKSGYTF.

This rearrangement joins TRBV6-5 to TRBJ1-1; 10 bases are a match to TRBD1. CDR1 and CDR2 from the germline V gene are MNHEY and SVGAGI. This CDR3 has 15 amino acids. The V gene end was trimmed by 2 bases and the J gene end by 7 bases; junction bases not matched to a gene: 7. CDR3 nucleotide sequence: TGTGCCAGCAGTTACGGGCGACAGGGGGCCTTTGAAGCTTTCTTT. Its translation: CASSYGRQGAFEAFF.

This clone was seen a single time. This rearrangement joins TRBV18 to TRBJ1-5; D possibly corresponds to TRBD1 (6 bases). This CDR3 spans 16 amino acids. The V end lost 2 bases, the J end lost 3 bases, and 14 bases lay between the germline ends. Germline V lookup: CDR1 KGHSH, CDR2 LQKENI. CDR3: CASSPSVTGNNQPQHF. In nucleotides, the CDR3 is TGTGCCAGCTCACCATCCGTAACAGGGAACAATCAGCCCCAGCATTTT.

The rearrangement uses TRBV30 and TRBJ2-1; D unclear. Germline CDR1 GTSNPN, CDR2 SVGIG (reference sequence). V dropped 1 base and J dropped 6 bases, with 7 bases sitting between them. This CDR3 contains 12 residues. CDR3 sequence reads: CAWSERGNEQFF. CDR3 nucleotide sequence: TGTGCCTGGAGTGAGAGAGGCAATGAGCAGTTCTTC.

The chain recombines TRBV6-5 with TRBJ2-7, with D possibly being TRBD2 (6 bases). CDR3 length: 15 residues. CDR1 MNHEY and CDR2 SVGAGI come from the germline V gene. Trimming shortened V by 4 bases and J by 2 bases, and 15 bases separated the two germline ends. The CDR3, as DNA: TGTGCCAGCAGTTTAGGGCGGGGTCCAGCCTACGAGCAGTACTTC. Amino acid sequence: CASSLGRGPAYEQYF.

In this sample, this clone turned up once. Germline and junction disagree at one end, which may indicate a read error. This rearrangement joins TRBV6-1 to TRBJ2-1; D may be TRBD1 (5 bases). Germline loops: CDR1 MNHNS, CDR2 SASEGT. There are 14 residues in the CDR3. CDR3 residues: CAGRTGNSYNEQFF. The CDR3, as DNA: TGTGCCGGCAGAACAGGTAACTCCTACAATGAGCAGTTCTTC.

This clone was seen only once. This chain uses TRBV9 with TRBJ2-3; TRBD2 aligns across 11 bases. V was pared by 1 base and J by 0 bases, with 10 bases of the junction left unmatched. The CDR3 spans 19 residues. Looked up from germline, CDR1 is SGDLS and CDR2 is YYNGEE. As DNA, the CDR3 is TGTGCCAGCAGCGTAAGGGGACTAGCGGCAGACCCTAGCACAGATACGCAGTATTTT. Its protein is CASSVRGLAADPSTDTQYF.

The rearrangement links TRBV6-5 to TRBJ1-6; maybe TRBD1 (5 bases). Trimming left V 4 bases short and J 8 bases short, with 9 bases between. Germline CDR1 is MNHEY and CDR2 is SVGAGI. The CDR3 is 13 amino acids. The CDR3 DNA reads as TGTGCCAGCAGTTCCTTCAGGGATTCACCCCTCCACTTT. Protein sequence: CASSSFRDSPLHF.

V gene TRBV2 combines with J gene TRBJ1-1; D is perhaps TRBD1 (6 bases). Trimming shortened V by 6 bases and J by 2 bases, and 13 bases separated the two germline ends. Germline-derived CDR1 and CDR2 are SNHLY and FYNNEI. CDR3 length: 14 amino acids. CDR3 region: CASSLQGPNTEAFF. The CDR3, as DNA: TGTGCCAGCAGCCTACAGGGTCCCAACACTGAAGCTTTCTTT.

The rearrangement joins TRBV7-8 to TRBJ2-5; maybe TRBD2 (6 bases). Trimming took 8 bases from V and 5 from J, leaving 24 bases between them. Germline loops: CDR1 SGHVS, CDR2 FQNEAQ. The CDR3 sequence is 16 residues long. As DNA, the CDR3 is TGTGCCAGCTTTTCTCCCTCGGGGGTTTGGTACGAGACCCAGTACTTC. Its protein product is CASFSPSGVWYETQYF.

The genes are TRBV2 and TRBJ2-7; no reliable D call. CDR3 length: 11 amino acids. The V end lost 6 bases, the J end lost 4 bases, and 7 bases lay between the germline ends. The germline CDR1 and CDR2 sequences are SNHLY and FYNNEI. CDR3 DNA: TGTGCCAGCAGACAGATATACGAGCAGTACTTC. Protein sequence: CASRQIYEQYF.

The chain has TRBV2 and TRBJ2-5, with D unresolved. The closer fit of TRBJ2-7 to the DNA end suggests the J call may be wrong. The CDR3 spans 12 residues. Per germline, CDR1 SNHLY and CDR2 FYNNEI. CDR3 in amino acids: CASSLISYEQYF. In DNA form, the CDR3 reads TGTGCCAGCAGTTTGATCTCCTACGAGCAGTACTTC.

The V and J genes are TRBV19 and TRBJ2-3; 10 nucleotides agree with TRBD2. The germline CDR1 and CDR2 sequences are LNHDA and SQIVND (reference sequence). This CDR3 spans 14 amino acids. V was clipped by 5 bases and J by 4 bases; unmatched bases: 3. The CDR3 nucleotides read TGTGCCAGTAGTGACCTAGCGGGAGCAGATACGCAGTATTTT. This encodes CASSDLAGADTQYF.

This chain connects TRBV28 to TRBJ1-4; D remains unclear. Looked up from germline, CDR1 is MDHEN and CDR2 is SYDVKM. The CDR3 is 15 residues long. The ends were cut back, 6 bases at V and 3 bases at J, with 14 bases in the middle. In nucleotides, the CDR3 is TGTGCCAGCAGACTCGAGGGAAGGGCTAATGAAAAACTGTTTTTT. Translation: CASRLEGRANEKLFF. The whole variable domain, filled in from reference TRBV28 and TRBJ1-4, reads DVKVTQSSRYLVKRTGEKVFLECVQDMDHENMFWYRQDPGLGLRLIYFSYDVKMKEKGDIPEGYSVSREKKERFSLILESASTNQTSMYLCASRLEGRANEKLFFGSGTQLSVL.

J is TRBJ2-7 and V is TRBV4-3, with TRBD2 matching 11 bases. Germline V gene lookup returns CDR1 LGHNA and CDR2 YSLEER. CDR3 length: 22 amino acids. The trim removed 0 bases at V and 4 bases at J, leaving 23 bases unmatched. The CDR3 coding sequence is TGCGCCAGCAGCCAAGAGCGGAGGTCGGGGGGGCTAGCGGGAGGTCTGGCTTACGAGCAGTACTTC. This encodes CASSQERRSGGLAGGLAYEQYF.

The V call is TRBV4-1, the J call TRBJ2-2, with TRBD2 as a possible D gene (5 bases). Germline V CDR1 and CDR2: MGHRA, YSYEKL. This CDR3 spans 17 amino acids. V lost 5 bases, J lost 4 bases, and 20 bases lay in between. The CDR3 sequence is CASSSRISGESTGELFF. In DNA form, the CDR3 reads TGCGCCAGCAGCTCAAGAATTTCCGGGGAGTCCACCGGGGAGCTGTTTTTT.

The chain joins TRBV7-2 to TRBJ1-3; weak D call: TRBD1 (5 bases). The CDR3 runs 11 residues. V lost 5 bases and J 7 bases, leaving 6 bases between the germline ends. The germline gives CDR1 SGHTA, CDR2 FQGNSA. CDR3 loop: CASSPGNTIYF. The CDR3 coding sequence is TGTGCCAGCAGCCCAGGGAACACCATATATTTT.